The 5 T cell receptor beta chains in this list originate from one sample, sequenced in a study of beta chain features in type 1 diabetes. As every portion of the isolated RNA was reverse transcribed, the sequencing read expressed TCRB transcripts. Libraries were prepared by immunoSEQ multiplex PCR; TCRdb keeps only in-frame clonotypes and omits some of them. The repertoire holds about 40,000 clones, around half seen once, with more than 0.65% in the top ten. The sequenced sample was central memory CD4+ T cells from blood. All receptors come from a woman younger than 30 in good health.

The V and J genes are TRBV7-9 and TRBJ2-7; D perhaps matches TRBD2 (6 bases). CDR3 size: 15 residues. The germline gives CDR1 SEHNR, CDR2 FQNEAQ (reference sequence). The ends were cut back, 5 bases at V and 7 bases at J, with 21 bases in the middle. The CDR3 DNA sequence: TGTGCCAGCAGCCCAAGCGGGCAGCCTCAAGGGGAGCAGTACTTC. It translates to CASSPSGQPQGEQYF.

The J gene is TRBJ1-1, the V gene TRBV5-6; D possibly corresponds to TRBD1 (6 bases). V lost 7 bases to trimming and J lost 2 bases, with 18 bases between them. Germline V CDR1 and CDR2: SGHDT, YYEEEE. CDR3 size: 15 residues. The CDR3 bases are TGTGCCAGCGCCTCCCGCGGGGGGCCCAACACTGAAGCTTTCTTT. It codes for CASASRGGPNTEAFF.

The rearrangement uses TRBV6-5 and TRBJ1-2; 12 bases align to TRBD1. This CDR3 spans 16 amino acids. V gave up 2 bases and J gave up 6 bases; unmatched junction bases: 7. Germline assignment: CDR1 MNHEY and CDR2 SVGAGI. The CDR3 protein is CASSYAAGQGANGYTF. Written as DNA, the CDR3 is TGTGCCAGCAGTTACGCCGCGGGACAGGGGGCGAATGGCTACACCTTC.

The chain combines TRBV4-2 with TRBJ1-2; no definite D call. The germline V and J ends were trimmed by 1 base and 5 bases, with 11 bases remaining between them. This CDR3 has 14 residues. CDR1 LGHNA and CDR2 YNFKEQ come from the germline V gene. Here the CDR3 reads CASSQGREIYGYTF. CDR3 DNA: TGTGCCAGCAGCCAAGGGAGGGAAATATATGGCTACACCTTC.

This clone was seen more than once but under ten times. V usage is TRBV18 and J usage is TRBJ1-1; D is uncertain. The CDR3 sequence is 13 residues long. Trimming took off 2 bases at V and 0 bases at J, with 4 bases between the two ends. Germline lookup yields CDR1 KGHSH and CDR2 LQKENI. The CDR3: CASSPAMNTEAFF. In DNA, the CDR3 is TGTGCCAGCTCACCAGCTATGAACACTGAAGCTTTCTTT.